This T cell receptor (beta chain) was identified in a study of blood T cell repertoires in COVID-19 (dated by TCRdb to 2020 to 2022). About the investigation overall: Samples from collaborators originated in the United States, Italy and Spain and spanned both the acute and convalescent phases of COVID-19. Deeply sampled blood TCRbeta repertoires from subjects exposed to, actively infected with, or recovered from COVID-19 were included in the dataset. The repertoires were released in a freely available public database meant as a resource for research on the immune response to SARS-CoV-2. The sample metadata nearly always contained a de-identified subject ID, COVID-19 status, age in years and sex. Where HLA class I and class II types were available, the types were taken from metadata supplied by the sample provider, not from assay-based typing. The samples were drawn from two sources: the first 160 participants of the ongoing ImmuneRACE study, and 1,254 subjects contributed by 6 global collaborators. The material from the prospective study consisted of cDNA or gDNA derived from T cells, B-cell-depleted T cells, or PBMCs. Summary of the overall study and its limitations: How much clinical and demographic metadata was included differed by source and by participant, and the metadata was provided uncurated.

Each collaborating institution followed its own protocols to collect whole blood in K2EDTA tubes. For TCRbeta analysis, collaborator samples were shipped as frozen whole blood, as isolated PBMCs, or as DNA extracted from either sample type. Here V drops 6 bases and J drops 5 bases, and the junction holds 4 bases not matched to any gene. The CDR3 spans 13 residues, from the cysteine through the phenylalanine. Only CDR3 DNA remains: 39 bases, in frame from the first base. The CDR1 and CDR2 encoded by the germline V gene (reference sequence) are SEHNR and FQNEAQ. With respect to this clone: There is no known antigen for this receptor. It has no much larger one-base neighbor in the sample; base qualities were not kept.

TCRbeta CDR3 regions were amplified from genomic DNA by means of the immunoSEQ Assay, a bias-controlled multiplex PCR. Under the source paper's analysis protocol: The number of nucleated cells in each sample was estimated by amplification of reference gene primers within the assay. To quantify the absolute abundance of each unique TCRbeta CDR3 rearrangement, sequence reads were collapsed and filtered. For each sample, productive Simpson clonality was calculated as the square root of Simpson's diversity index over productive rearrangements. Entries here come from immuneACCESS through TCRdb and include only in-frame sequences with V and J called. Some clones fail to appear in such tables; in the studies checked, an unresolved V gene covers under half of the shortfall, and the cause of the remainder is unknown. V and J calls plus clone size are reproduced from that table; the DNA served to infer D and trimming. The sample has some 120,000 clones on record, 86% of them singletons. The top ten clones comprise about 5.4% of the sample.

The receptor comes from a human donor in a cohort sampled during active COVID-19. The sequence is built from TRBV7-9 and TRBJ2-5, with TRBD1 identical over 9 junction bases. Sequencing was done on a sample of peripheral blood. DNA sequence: TGTGCCAGCAGACAGGGGGCTCGGGAGACCCAGTACTTC. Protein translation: CASRQGARETQYF.